The next 28 T cell receptor beta chains were all read from a single sample in a study of blood T cell repertoires in COVID-19. Sequencing used immunoSEQ multiplex PCR; TCRdb keeps in-frame clones, though not all of them. In the table there are roughly 180,000 clones, 65% to 85% of which are singletons. What was sequenced was peripheral blood. The receptors here all came from a woman between 35 and 50 years old with COVID-19, enrolled during active disease.

CDR3 in DNA: TGCGCCAGCTTTACAGGGAACACCGGGGAGCTGTTTTTT. Its translation: CASFTGNTGELFF. This rearrangement joins TRBV5-1 to TRBJ2-2; a weak D match, TRBD1 (5 bases). This CDR3 is built from 13 residues. V lost 7 bases and J 1 base, leaving 8 bases between the germline ends. The germline CDR1 and CDR2 sequences are SGHRS and YFSETQ.

The chain links TRBV5-4 to TRBJ2-1, with D perhaps TRBD1 (6 bases). CDR1 SGHNT and CDR2 YYREEE come from the germline V gene (reference sequence). The V end lost 0 bases, the J end lost 0 bases, and 16 bases lay between the germline ends. The CDR3 has 18 amino acids. The CDR3 loop is CASSLAKNRVSSYNEQFF. CDR3 bases: TGTGCCAGCAGCTTGGCTAAAAACAGGGTAAGCTCCTACAATGAGCAGTTCTTC.

The chain links TRBV11-3 to TRBJ2-1; D is perhaps TRBD1 (6 bases). Per the germline V gene, CDR1 is SGHNT and CDR2 is YENEEA. V dropped 5 bases and J dropped 3 bases, with 17 bases sitting between them. This CDR3 is 16 amino acids long. The CDR3 is CASSLDRNKRYNEQFF. The CDR3 bases are TGTGCCAGCAGCCTGGACAGAAATAAACGCTACAATGAGCAGTTCTTC.

This clone was detected a few times. V usage is TRBV24-1 and J usage is TRBJ2-7, with a possible D match to TRBD2 (6 bases). CDR3 length: 17 residues. CDR1 is KGHDR, CDR2 SFDVKD, per germline. Trimming removed 10 bases from V and 4 bases from J, with 28 bases in between. Here the CDR3 reads CATGREVGGWSRYEQYF. The DNA of the CDR3 is TGTGCCACAGGTCGCGAGGTGGGGGGATGGAGTCGGTACGAGCAGTACTTC.

The genes are TRBV7-7 and TRBJ2-3; D is unresolved. The germline V and J ends were trimmed by 1 base and 5 bases, with 16 bases remaining between them. The CDR3 consists of 16 residues. Germline V gives CDR1 SSHAT, CDR2 FNYEAQ (reference sequence). The CDR3 spells CASSLGAARSGDTQYF. The CDR3 DNA is TGTGCCAGCAGCTTAGGGGCTGCCCGGTCTGGAGATACGCAGTATTTT.

The CDR3 protein is CASSLKQGAGNTIYF. The CDR3 DNA sequence: TGTGCCAGTAGTCTCAAACAGGGCGCTGGAAACACCATATATTTT. The chain uses TRBV19 and TRBJ1-3; D might be TRBD1 (6 bases). CDR1 is LNHDA, CDR2 SQIVND, per germline (reference sequence). CDR3 length: 15 residues. V shed 5 bases and J shed 2 bases, with 13 bases lying between them.

This chain links TRBV5-1 with TRBJ2-1; D is uncertain. Germline-derived CDR1 and CDR2 are SGHRS and YFSETQ. The CDR3 is 14 amino acids. Trimming took off 0 bases at V and 5 bases at J, with 9 bases between the two ends. The CDR3 DNA is TGCGCCAGCAGCTTGGCGCCAGAAGACAATGAGCAGTTCTTC. As protein: CASSLAPEDNEQFF.

This clone was picked up a small number of times. The rearrangement links TRBV11-2 to TRBJ1-6; a possible D gene is TRBD1 (5 bases). This CDR3 is built from 16 residues. The V end was cut by 2 bases, the J end by 0 bases, with 8 bases between. Germline loops: CDR1 SGHAT, CDR2 FQNNGV. The chain's CDR3 is CASSLRQSSYNSPLHF. The DNA for the CDR3 is TGTGCCAGCAGCTTAAGACAGAGCTCCTATAATTCACCCCTCCACTTT.

The rearrangement uses TRBV7-9 and TRBJ2-5; maybe TRBD2 (6 bases). CDR1 SEHNR and CDR2 FQNEAQ come from the germline V gene (reference sequence). The CDR3 has 14 residues. V lost 5 bases, J lost 4 bases, and 14 bases lay in between. DNA of the CDR3: TGTGCCAGCAGCCAAGGAGGGAGTCTAGAGACCCAGTACTTC. It is translated as CASSQGGSLETQYF.

This chain joins TRBV6-5 and TRBJ1-5; D uncertain. From germline, CDR1 is MNHEY and CDR2 SVGAGI. CDR3 size: 15 residues. Trimming pared 6 bases from V and 0 bases from J, leaving 12 bases between. CDR3 in DNA: TGTGCCAGCAGGCCTGAGGGAAATAGCAATCAGCCCCAGCATTTT. Amino acids: CASRPEGNSNQPQHF.

The rearrangement links TRBV6-5 to TRBJ1-1, with 7 bases fitting TRBD1. The CDR3 covers 15 residues. Germline CDR1 and CDR2: MNHEY and SVGAGI. The J segment lost 0 bases and the V segment lost 6 bases, leaving 7 bases of the junction unmatched. The CDR3 DNA reads as TGTGCCAGCAGATGGGGACAGCGCATGAACACTGAAGCTTTCTTT. Its protein product is CASRWGQRMNTEAFF.

The gene calls are TRBV7-3 and TRBJ1-6, with D uncertain. The germline V gene has CDR1 SGHTA and CDR2 FQGTGA. V was cut by 5 bases and J by 7 bases, with 9 bases left in between. This CDR3 is 13 amino acids long. For the CDR3, the DNA is TGTGCCAGCAGCGCCTACCCCAATTCACCCCTCCACTTT. It codes for CASSAYPNSPLHF.

V and J are TRBV9 and TRBJ2-3; TRBD2 matches 12 bases. The CDR3 is 18 amino acids. The germline V gene encodes CDR1 SGDLS and CDR2 YYNGEE. V shed 3 bases, J shed 2 bases, and the junction held 10 bases outside the gene matches. CDR3 protein: CASSGLAGASLFTDTQYF. The DNA for the CDR3 is TGTGCCAGCAGCGGACTAGCGGGGGCATCGCTTTTCACAGATACGCAGTATTTT.

The chain uses TRBV7-2 and TRBJ2-2; the match to TRBD2 covers 9 bases. Per the germline V gene, CDR1 is SGHTA and CDR2 is FQGNSA. J was trimmed by 5 bases and V by 6 bases; bases with no gene match: 10. This CDR3 spans 16 amino acids. CDR3 sequence (DNA): TGTGCCAGCAGACAAGTAGCGGGAGATCGAACCGGGGAGCTGTTTTTT. Translating it yields CASRQVAGDRTGELFF.

J is TRBJ1-6 and V is TRBV5-5; D gene unclear. There are 16 residues in the CDR3. The V gene's germline CDR1 is SGHKS and CDR2 YYEKEE (reference sequence). V lost 3 bases and J lost 7, with 17 bases in between. The CDR3 protein is CASSSIRTGGNSPLHF. The CDR3 DNA follows: TGTGCCAGCAGCTCAATCCGGACTGGCGGGAATTCACCCCTCCACTTT. The variable domain in full, completed from reference TRBV5-5 and TRBJ1-6, reads DAGVTQSPTHLIKTRGQQVTLRCSPISGHKSVSWYQQVLGQGPQFIFQYYEKEERGRGNFPDRFSARQFPNYSSELNVNALLLGDSALYLCASSSIRTGGNSPLHFGNGTRLTVT.

The V call is TRBV6-5, the J call TRBJ2-7; D call uncertain. The CDR3 has 14 amino acids. The germline CDR1 and CDR2 sequences are MNHEY and SVGAGI. With 2 bases removed from V and 1 base from J, the gap between germline ends came to 9 bases. CDR3 nucleotides: TGTGCCAGCAGTTACCGGGTCTCATCCTACGAGCAGTACTTC. Its translation: CASSYRVSSYEQYF.

The V and J genes are TRBV6-5 and TRBJ1-2, with 8 bases identical to TRBD1. V dropped 5 bases and J dropped 8; count of bases not matched to a gene: 10. The CDR3 has 14 amino acids. In germline, CDR1 is MNHEY, CDR2 SVGAGI. This chain's CDR3 is CASSLFQGARGYTF. In nucleotides, the CDR3 is TGTGCCAGCAGTCTCTTCCAGGGGGCGCGGGGCTACACCTTC.

This clone has only one observation. The chain is built from TRBV9 and TRBJ1-5, with D hard to call. The CDR3 consists of 14 residues. Trimming left V 7 bases short and J 3 bases short, with 14 bases between. Germline CDR1 SGDLS, CDR2 YYNGEE. CDR3 loop: CASSFGQLNQPQHF. CDR3 in DNA: TGTGCCAGCTCCTTTGGGCAGCTCAATCAGCCCCAGCATTTT.

The chain recombines TRBV5-1 with TRBJ2-7; TRBD1 might be the D (5 bases). Germline V gene data show CDR1 as SGHRS and CDR2 as YFSETQ. This CDR3 is 12 amino acids long. V lost 3 bases and J 2 bases, leaving 6 bases between the germline ends. CDR3 protein: CASSSGPYEQYF. The CDR3 nucleotides read TGCGCCAGCAGCTCAGGGCCCTACGAGCAGTACTTC.

CDR3 sequence: CASSLYSADADTQYF. The CDR3 coding sequence is TGTGCCAGCAGCTTGTATTCCGCGGATGCAGATACGCAGTATTTT. V and J are TRBV5-5 and TRBJ2-3; D call uncertain. The germline gives CDR1 SGHKS, CDR2 YYEKEE (reference sequence). V lost 1 base and J lost 4, with 13 bases in between. This CDR3 has 15 residues.

This sequence joins TRBV19 and TRBJ2-3; 10 bases line up with TRBD1. This CDR3 is 16 amino acids long. The germline V gene encodes CDR1 LNHDA and CDR2 SQIVND (reference sequence). V shed 4 bases and J 5 bases; nucleotides not matched to a gene: 9. The CDR3 region is CASSTVGTGVIDTQYF. The DNA of the CDR3 is TGTGCCAGTAGTACCGTCGGGACAGGGGTTATAGATACGCAGTATTTT.

The chain recombines TRBV27 with TRBJ2-3, with 8 bases fitting TRBD2. The CDR3 consists of 15 residues. J was trimmed by 6 bases and V by 6 bases; bases with no gene match: 11. CDR1 and CDR2 (germline): MNHEY, SMNVEV (reference sequence). This CDR3 is CASRTSGGPFDTQYF. CDR3 sequence (DNA): TGTGCCAGCAGAACCAGCGGGGGCCCCTTTGATACGCAGTATTTT.

This chain joins TRBV7-2 and TRBJ2-5; the match to TRBD2 covers 7 bases. The V segment lost 3 bases and the J segment 5 bases; nucleotides outside the gene matches: 9. Germline CDR1 is SGHTA and CDR2 is FQGNSA. This CDR3 has 15 amino acids. The CDR3 reads CASSFYPGAGETQYF. CDR3 sequence (DNA): TGTGCCAGCAGCTTTTATCCGGGAGCGGGGGAGACCCAGTACTTC.

V usage is TRBV10-1 and J usage is TRBJ1-1, with a possible D match to TRBD1 (5 bases). The CDR3 has 13 residues. The germline V gene encodes CDR1 WNHNN and CDR2 SYGVQD (reference sequence). Trimming stripped 6 bases from V and 1 base from J, with 9 bases between. The CDR3 coding sequence is TGCGCCAGCAGGGGGGGAGAGAACACTGAAGCTTTCTTT. As protein: CASRGGENTEAFF.

This chain links TRBV5-1 with TRBJ1-5, with 8 bases fitting TRBD1. This CDR3 region has 15 residues. Germline loops: CDR1 SGHRS, CDR2 YFSETQ. Trimming took 4 bases from V and 2 from J; bases not matched to a gene: 5. The CDR3 here is CASSPQTGGNQPQHF. The CDR3, as DNA: TGCGCCAGCAGCCCGCAGACAGGGGGCAATCAGCCCCAGCATTTT.

The chain uses TRBV7-8 and TRBJ1-4, with D perhaps TRBD1 (5 bases). Germline V gene lookup returns CDR1 SGHVS and CDR2 FQNEAQ. V was clipped by 6 bases and J by 8 bases, with 13 bases between them. This CDR3 region has 13 residues. Written as DNA, the CDR3 is TGTGCCAGCAGGAAGGACGGGGGGGAAAAACTGTTTTTT. Protein sequence: CASRKDGGEKLFF. Drawing the rest from reference TRBV7-8 and TRBJ1-4, the complete variable domain is GAGVSQSPRYKVAKRGQDVALRCDPISGHVSLFWYQQALGQGPEFLTYFQNEAQLDKSGLPSDRFFAERPEGSVSTLKIQRTQQEDSAVYLCASRKDGGEKLFFGSGTQLSVL.

This chain links TRBV11-3 with TRBJ2-1; D remains ambiguous. In germline, CDR1 is SGHNT, CDR2 YENEEA. The CDR3 loop spans 11 amino acids. Trimming left V 3 bases short and J 7 bases short, with 4 bases between. CDR3 residues: CASSFGNEQFF. Written as DNA, the CDR3 is TGTGCCAGCAGCTTCGGGAATGAGCAGTTCTTC.

The V gene is TRBV18, the J gene TRBJ2-7; no clear D. CDR1 KGHSH and CDR2 LQKENI come from the germline V gene. This CDR3 has 13 residues. Trimming pared 6 bases from V and 5 bases from J, leaving 14 bases between. CDR3: CASSVSGPNEQYF. CDR3 DNA sequence: TGTGCCAGCTCTGTTTCGGGTCCCAACGAGCAGTACTTC.